The 26 T cell receptor beta chains given below trace back to one sample, sequenced in a study of shared clonotypes between healthy human individuals (dated by TCRdb to 2020 to 2021). Library preparation used the immunoSEQ multiplex PCR assay. The table was pulled from immuneACCESS by TCRdb, which kept in-frame rearrangements only. Such tables lose some clones; where checked, under half of the loss comes from unresolved V genes, and the rest has no known cause. This sample holds about 590,000 clones; roughly 95% were observed only once. Of the sample, over 0.09% falls within the top ten clones. CD8 naive samples were CD45RO-negative cells positively selected for CCR7, giving a CD45RA+CCR7+ population that excluded TemRA cells. The sample consisted of naive CD8+ T cells sorted from blood. The cell subset or site label of this sample denotes: CD45RA+CCR7+. These receptors were obtained from a woman in her 30s in good health.

A note on this clone: One end of the junction varies from germline; a read error may be responsible. The J gene is TRBJ2-7, the V gene TRBV2; TRBD1 matches 11 bases. The CDR3 has 15 amino acids. Germline values: CDR1 SNHLY, CDR2 FYNNEI. This CDR3 is CASREGTGGTYEQYF. CDR3 bases: TGTGCCAGCAGGGAAGGGACAGGGGGGACCTACGAGCAGTACTTC.

This clone has a single count. The rearrangement uses TRBV4-1 and TRBJ2-1; 7 nucleotides agree with TRBD2. J lost 13 bases, V lost 0 bases, and 9 bases had no gene match. The CDR3 loop spans 14 amino acids. CDR1 and CDR2 (germline): MGHRA, YSYEKL. The CDR3 loop is CASSQEGEGSEQFF. The CDR3, as DNA: TGCGCCAGCAGCCAAGAGGGGGAGGGCTCGGAACAGTTCTTC.

The genes are TRBV19 and TRBJ1-1; D gene ambiguous. The ends were cut back, 3 bases at V and 0 bases at J, with 11 bases in the middle. This CDR3 spans 15 amino acids. CDR1 LNHDA and CDR2 SQIVND come from the germline V gene (reference sequence). The CDR3 protein is CASSMSGSLNTEAFF. CDR3 DNA: TGTGCCAGTAGTATGTCGGGCAGTCTGAACACTGAAGCTTTCTTT.

The chain has TRBV27 and TRBJ2-3, with TRBD2 matching 11 bases. This CDR3 spans 14 amino acids. The ends lost 5 bases at V and 9 bases at J; junction bases unmatched: 7. Germline values: CDR1 MNHEY, CDR2 SMNVEV (reference sequence). CDR3 sequence (DNA): TGTGCCAGCAGTATACTAGCGGGAGAGAGAACGCAGTATTTT. It codes for CASSILAGERTQYF.

This clone was detected only a few times. The chain recombines TRBV2 with TRBJ1-1, with D hard to call. The CDR3 runs 12 residues. Germline V lookup: CDR1 SNHLY, CDR2 FYNNEI. Trimming took off 4 bases at V and 0 bases at J, with 3 bases between the two ends. CDR3 amino acids: CASSVMNTEAFF. The CDR3 bases are TGTGCCAGCAGTGTGATGAACACTGAAGCTTTCTTT.

The V gene is TRBV6-6, the J gene TRBJ2-2; D remains unclear. Looked up from germline, CDR1 is MNHNY and CDR2 is SVGAGI (reference sequence). Trimming removed 3 bases from V and 0 bases from J, with 5 bases in between. The CDR3 totals 14 residues. The CDR3 nucleotides read TGTGCCAGCAGTTATGGAGCGAACACCGGGGAGCTGTTTTTT. It yields the protein CASSYGANTGELFF.

In this sample, this clone turned up once. The rearrangement uses TRBV27 and TRBJ2-2; D not resolved. In germline, CDR1 is MNHEY, CDR2 SMNVEV (reference sequence). CDR3 length equals 11 residues. The V end lost 7 bases, the J end lost 4 bases, and 4 bases lay between the germline ends. The CDR3 nucleotides are TGTGCCAGCATGGGCACCGGGGAGCTGTTTTTT. This encodes CASMGTGELFF.

The chain is built from TRBV19 and TRBJ1-5, with unresolved D. Trimming took 3 bases from V and 7 from J, leaving 7 bases between them. Germline V gene lookup returns CDR1 LNHDA and CDR2 SQIVND (reference sequence). The CDR3 has 12 residues. The CDR3 DNA reads as TGTGCCAGTAGTATGGCAGTACAGCCCCAGCATTTT. Translated, it gives CASSMAVQPQHF.

This chain joins TRBV28 and TRBJ2-5; tentatively, D is TRBD1 (5 bases). The J call may be wrong; the DNA end is better matched by TRBJ2-7. This CDR3 spans 13 amino acids. The germline V gene encodes CDR1 MDHEN and CDR2 SYDVKM. For the CDR3, the DNA is TGTGCCAGCAGTTCCGACAGAGGCTACGAGCAGTACTTC. Translated, it gives CASSSDRGYEQYF.

The chain joins TRBV5-8 to TRBJ2-3; 8 nucleotides agree with TRBD1. V trimming: 2 bases; J trimming: 4 bases; junction bases outside the gene matches: 6. The germline CDR1 and CDR2 sequences are SGHTS and YDEGEE. The CDR3 length is 15 residues. CDR3 in amino acids: CASSFTGGGPDTQYF. Written as DNA, the CDR3 is TGTGCCAGCAGCTTTACAGGGGGTGGCCCAGATACGCAGTATTTT.

The V and J genes are TRBV19 and TRBJ2-1; TRBD2 is a possible D gene (6 bases). Trimming shortened V by 1 base and J by 0 bases, and 13 bases separated the two germline ends. This CDR3 region has 17 residues. The germline V gene encodes CDR1 LNHDA and CDR2 SQIVND (reference sequence). CDR3 sequence (DNA): TGTGCCAGTAGTATAGGGGACTGGTCTAGCTCCTACAATGAGCAGTTCTTC. Its protein product is CASSIGDWSSSYNEQFF.

The chain employs TRBV29-1 and TRBJ1-2, with D maybe TRBD1 (5 bases). Germline assignment: CDR1 SQVTM and CDR2 ANQGSEA. Trimming removed 3 bases at V and 4 bases at J, with 9 bases between. This CDR3 region has 12 residues. The CDR3 sequence is CSVDGGVYGYTF. CDR3 sequence (DNA): TGCAGCGTTGATGGAGGGGTCTATGGCTACACCTTC.

The chain couples TRBV27 to TRBJ2-7; the D gene could be TRBD1 or TRBD2 (5 bases each). Per the germline V gene, CDR1 is MNHEY and CDR2 is SMNVEV (reference sequence). Trimming shortened V by 6 bases and J by 2 bases, and 17 bases separated the two germline ends. The CDR3 has 15 amino acids. CDR3 protein: CASSTWGISAYEQYF. Written as DNA, the CDR3 is TGTGCCAGCAGCACCTGGGGGATTTCGGCCTACGAGCAGTACTTC.

This sequence joins TRBV27 and TRBJ2-3, with D uncertain. Trimming took 3 bases from V and 8 from J, leaving 6 bases between them. The CDR3 sequence is 11 residues long. The germline CDR1 and CDR2 sequences are MNHEY and SMNVEV (reference sequence). CDR3 protein: CASSFGSTQYF. In DNA, the CDR3 is TGTGCCAGCAGTTTCGGGTCTACGCAGTATTTT.

CDR3 coding DNA: TGTGCCAGCTTCACCGTTCGTCAGCGGGAGTATAACACCGGGGAGCTGTTTTTT. Protein product: CASFTVRQREYNTGELFF. The rearrangement links TRBV28 to TRBJ2-2, with 8 bases fitting TRBD2. In germline, CDR1 is MDHEN, CDR2 SYDVKM. Losses at the gene ends were 8 bases for V and 2 bases for J; bases not matched to a gene: 16. The CDR3 covers 18 residues.

V is TRBV27 and J is TRBJ2-7; D remains ambiguous. Trimming stripped 1 base from V and 4 bases from J, with 8 bases between. CDR1 is MNHEY and CDR2 is SMNVEV in the germline V gene (reference sequence). The CDR3 has 13 residues. The CDR3 sequence: CASSLFPRYEQYF. The CDR3 coding sequence is TGTGCCAGCAGTTTATTCCCCCGTTACGAGCAGTACTTC.

This clone was seen once. Within the sample, other DNA sequences also encode this same CDR3. V is TRBV27 and J is TRBJ1-2; 9 bases are a match to TRBD1. The CDR3 is 13 residues long. V shed 5 bases and J 5 bases; nucleotides not matched to a gene: 3. Germline CDR1 reads MNHEY; CDR2 reads SMNVEV (reference sequence). The CDR3 spells CASSETGGYGYTF. As DNA, the CDR3 is TGTGCCAGCAGTGAGACAGGGGGTTATGGCTACACCTTC.

This chain connects TRBV7-2 to TRBJ2-7, with 9 bases matching TRBD2. Germline trimming cut 1 base from V and 7 bases from J; bases unmatched to any gene: 11. The germline V gene encodes CDR1 SGHTA and CDR2 FQGNSA. This CDR3 spans 16 amino acids. The CDR3 DNA follows: TGTGCCAGCAGCTTAGACCCTAGCGGGGCCCCCTGGGAGCAGTACTTC. Amino acids: CASSLDPSGAPWEQYF.

On this clone: The same CDR3 also results from other DNA sequences found in this sample. V gene TRBV27 combines with J gene TRBJ1-5; D perhaps matches TRBD1 (6 bases). From germline, CDR1 is MNHEY and CDR2 SMNVEV (reference sequence). CDR3 length equals 13 residues. V dropped 2 bases and J dropped 6 bases, with 8 bases sitting between them. CDR3 sequence reads: CASSLGGGQPQHF. CDR3 coding DNA: TGTGCCAGCAGTTTAGGAGGGGGTCAGCCCCAGCATTTT.

V usage is TRBV2 and J usage is TRBJ1-2; the D is unclear. The CDR3 is 14 amino acids. Per germline, CDR1 SNHLY and CDR2 FYNNEI. V was pared by 9 bases and J by 3 bases, with 17 bases between. The DNA of the CDR3 is TGTGCCAGTTCGACCCCCTTAGGGTACTATGGCTACACCTTC. The encoded protein is CASSTPLGYYGYTF.

This clone occurred once. V gene TRBV4-2 combines with J gene TRBJ2-5, with D perhaps matching TRBD1 (6 bases). Germline values: CDR1 LGHNA, CDR2 YNFKEQ. The CDR3 has 14 amino acids. V shed 0 bases and J shed 4 bases, with 9 bases lying between them. The CDR3, as DNA: TGTGCCAGCAGCCAAGAGTGGACAGCAGAGACCCAGTACTTC. Its protein product is CASSQEWTAETQYF.

The V gene is TRBV27, the J gene TRBJ2-5, with D possibly called TRBD1 or TRBD2 (5 bases each). Germline-derived CDR1 and CDR2 are MNHEY and SMNVEV (reference sequence). V shed 7 bases and J shed 13 bases, with 13 bases lying between them. The CDR3 loop spans 10 amino acids. CDR3 region: CASNRPGGYF. CDR3 DNA: TGTGCCAGCAATCGACCTGGGGGGTACTTC.

As to this clone: The sample carries other DNA sequences with the same CDR3. The rearrangement links TRBV7-9 to TRBJ2-7; D is undetermined. With 0 bases removed from V and 3 bases from J, the gap between germline ends came to 6 bases. Germline assignment: CDR1 SEHNR and CDR2 FQNEAQ (reference sequence). The CDR3 consists of 13 residues. The CDR3 nucleotides read TGTGCCAGCAGCTTAGCCGTAAGCTACGAGCAGTACTTC. This gives the protein CASSLAVSYEQYF. Full variable domain (rest looked up from reference TRBV7-9 and TRBJ2-7): DTGVSQNPRHKITKRGQNVTFRCDPISEHNRLYWYRQTLGQGPEFLTYFQNEAQLEKSRLLSDRFSAERPKGSFSTLEIQRTEQGDSAMYLCASSLAVSYEQYFGPGTRLTVT.

This chain uses TRBV4-2 with TRBJ2-7, with D uncertain. Germline V gene sequence: CDR1 LGHNA, CDR2 YNFKEQ. This CDR3 has 16 amino acids. The V end was cut by 0 bases, the J end by 1 base, with 13 bases between. CDR3 sequence: CASSQDLPPDSYEQYF. The CDR3 nucleotides read TGTGCCAGCAGCCAAGACCTCCCCCCCGATTCCTACGAGCAGTACTTC.

This chain connects TRBV10-2 to TRBJ1-1; perhaps TRBD1 as D (6 bases). Trimming took 7 bases from V and 0 from J, leaving 9 bases between them. CDR3 length equals 13 residues. Germline V gene sequence: CDR1 WSHSY, CDR2 SAAADI. CDR3 region: CASNGQMNTEAFF. DNA of the CDR3: TGCGCCAGCAATGGACAGATGAACACTGAAGCTTTCTTT.

The chain links TRBV28 to TRBJ1-3, with D uncertain. The germline V gene encodes CDR1 MDHEN and CDR2 SYDVKM. The CDR3 spans 13 residues. V was cut by 7 bases and J by 3 bases, with 10 bases left in between. CDR3 amino acids: CASTQLGGNTIYF. CDR3 nucleotide sequence: TGTGCCAGCACCCAGTTAGGTGGAAACACCATATATTTT. Together with reference TRBV28 and TRBJ1-3, the CDR3 gives the full variable domain: DVKVTQSSRYLVKRTGEKVFLECVQDMDHENMFWYRQDPGLGLRLIYFSYDVKMKEKGDIPEGYSVSREKKERFSLILESASTNQTSMYLCASTQLGGNTIYFGEGSWLTVV.